What follows are 17 T cell receptor beta chains derived from one specimen sequenced in a study of blood T cell repertoires in COVID-19. Sequencing was performed with immunoSEQ multiplex PCR; in TCRdb, only in-frame clones are kept and a portion is missing. The sample yields roughly 100,000 clones, around four fifths seen once. Sequencing used peripheral blood. Source of these receptors: a woman between 65 and 79 years old with acute or convalescent COVID-19.

As to this clone: The same CDR3 also results from other DNA sequences found in this sample. V and J are TRBV5-1 and TRBJ2-7; perhaps TRBD2 as D (7 bases). Between the trimmed V and J ends, which lost 10 bases and 7 bases, there was a span of 30 bases. This CDR3 has 16 amino acids. Germline-derived CDR1 and CDR2 are SGHRS and YFSETQ. This chain's CDR3 is CARLRRRGGPGWEQYF. CDR3 nucleotide sequence: TGCGCCCGCTTGCGCCGTAGGGGGGGCCCGGGGTGGGAGCAGTACTTC.

V usage is TRBV5-5 and J usage is TRBJ1-1, with D perhaps TRBD1 (6 bases). Trimming shortened V by 0 bases and J by 0 bases, and 9 bases separated the two germline ends. The CDR3 length is 15 residues. The germline gives CDR1 SGHKS, CDR2 YYEKEE (reference sequence). CDR3 coding DNA: TGTGCCAGCAGCTTGGGAGGGACAATGAACACTGAAGCTTTCTTT. As protein: CASSLGGTMNTEAFF. The full variable domain, in which reference TRBV5-5 and TRBJ1-1 provide the parts outside the CDR3, is DAGVTQSPTHLIKTRGQQVTLRCSPISGHKSVSWYQQVLGQGPQFIFQYYEKEERGRGNFPDRFSARQFPNYSSELNVNALLLGDSALYLCASSLGGTMNTEAFFGQGTRLTVV.

The V call is TRBV5-1, the J call TRBJ2-1, with 11 nucleotides matching TRBD2. Germline V gene lookup returns CDR1 SGHRS and CDR2 YFSETQ. V gave up 4 bases and J gave up 7 bases; unmatched junction bases: 7. CDR3 length: 15 amino acids. The CDR3 spells CASSVLAGGINEQFF. The CDR3 DNA is TGCGCCAGCAGCGTCCTAGCGGGGGGCATTAATGAGCAGTTCTTC.

This chain connects TRBV7-2 to TRBJ1-6; TRBD1 matches at 12 bases. The V gene's germline CDR1 is SGHTA and CDR2 FQGNSA. The CDR3 covers 15 residues. The ends lost 5 bases at V and 9 bases at J; junction bases unmatched: 5. The CDR3 sequence: CASSPGTGGSSPLHF. For the CDR3, the DNA is TGTGCCAGCAGCCCCGGGACAGGGGGCAGTTCACCCCTCCACTTT.

This clone was seen more than once but under ten times. This chain connects TRBV10-1 to TRBJ2-2, with 8 bases lining up with TRBD1. The CDR3 consists of 15 residues. The junction had 9 bases not matched to a gene; V was cut back by 6 bases and J by 6 bases. The germline CDR1 and CDR2 sequences are WNHNN and SYGVQD (reference sequence). The CDR3 coding sequence is TGCGCCAGCAGCCTAGGACAGGGAAGGGCCGGGGAGCTGTTTTTT. It is translated as CASSLGQGRAGELFF.

Only a few counts were recorded for this clone. The chain recombines TRBV6-2 or TRBV6-3 with TRBJ1-1; 8 bases line up with TRBD1. Trimming removed 2 bases from V and 6 bases from J; junction bases left unmatched: 5. CDR1 MNHEY and CDR2 SVGEGT come from the germline V gene. The CDR3 length is 14 residues. In nucleotides, the CDR3 is TGTGCCAGCAGTTACCAGGGGGCGAGGGCTGAAGCTTTCTTT. Its protein is CASSYQGARAEAFF.

This clone was observed a few times. This sequence joins TRBV6-5 and TRBJ1-4, with TRBD1 identical over 10 bases. This CDR3 is built from 15 residues. The trim removed 0 bases at V and 6 bases at J, leaving 1 base unmatched. Per the germline V gene, CDR1 is MNHEY and CDR2 is SVGAGI. The CDR3 reads CASSYSGTGDEKLFF. CDR3 sequence (DNA): TGTGCCAGCAGTTACTCTGGGACAGGGGATGAAAAACTGTTTTTT.

CDR3 DNA sequence: TGTGCCACCAGCAGAGTATCAGGGGCCCAAGAGACCCAGTACTTC. Translated: CATSRVSGAQETQYF. The rearrangement joins TRBV15 to TRBJ2-5; perhaps TRBD1 as D (6 bases). Germline values: CDR1 LNHNV, CDR2 YYDKDF (reference sequence). V lost 1 base to trimming and J lost 1 base, with 10 bases between them. This CDR3 is built from 15 residues.

This sequence joins TRBV29-1 and TRBJ2-7; D may be TRBD2 (6 bases). CDR3 length equals 14 residues. V lost 5 bases to trimming and J lost 1 base, with 15 bases between them. The germline gives CDR1 SQVTM, CDR2 ANQGSEA. The CDR3 sequence: CSVLGGEGSYEQYF. Here the CDR3 DNA reads TGCAGCGTTCTGGGGGGAGAAGGGTCCTACGAGCAGTACTTC.

The CDR3 sequence: CASGPERSLAKNIQYF. CDR3 bases: TGTGCCAGCGGACCGGAGCGGTCCCTAGCCAAAAACATTCAGTACTTC. The V gene is TRBV2, the J gene TRBJ2-4; TRBD2 is a possible D gene (5 bases). The V gene lost 8 bases and the J gene lost 0 bases, with 17 bases spanning the gap. Per germline, CDR1 SNHLY and CDR2 FYNNEI. The CDR3 consists of 16 residues.

The rearrangement joins TRBV28 to TRBJ2-2; 7 bases align to TRBD1. The CDR3 loop spans 15 amino acids. V was pared by 4 bases and J by 4 bases, with 6 bases of the junction left unmatched. Germline lookup yields CDR1 MDHEN and CDR2 SYDVKM. The DNA for the CDR3 is TGTGCCAGCAGTTACCTCGACAGGGCCACCGGGGAGCTGTTTTTT. It specifies CASSYLDRATGELFF. Together with reference TRBV28 and TRBJ2-2, the CDR3 gives the full variable domain: DVKVTQSSRYLVKRTGEKVFLECVQDMDHENMFWYRQDPGLGLRLIYFSYDVKMKEKGDIPEGYSVSREKKERFSLILESASTNQTSMYLCASSYLDRATGELFFGEGSRLTVL.

The V gene is TRBV4-1, the J gene TRBJ2-7; 8 bases align to TRBD2. V dropped 0 bases and J dropped 4; count of bases not matched to a gene: 8. The germline gives CDR1 MGHRA, CDR2 YSYEKL. The CDR3 sequence is 16 residues long. The CDR3 sequence: CASSQDVVAGIYEQYF. CDR3 nucleotides: TGCGCCAGCAGCCAAGACGTGGTAGCGGGGATTTACGAGCAGTACTTC.

This CDR3 reads CASSVSGGNTDTQYF. DNA of the CDR3: TGTGCCAGCAGCGTTAGCGGGGGGAACACAGATACGCAGTATTTT. The chain uses TRBV9 and TRBJ2-3; TRBD2 aligns across 10 bases. Germline V gene data show CDR1 as SGDLS and CDR2 as YYNGEE. J lost 2 bases, V lost 2 bases, and 2 bases had no gene match. CDR3 size: 15 residues.

The chain uses TRBV20-1 and TRBJ2-7; TRBD2 aligns across 7 bases. This CDR3 has 14 amino acids. After removal of 3 bases from V and 5 bases from J, the junction contained 10 bases not matched to a gene. The germline gives CDR1 DFQATT, CDR2 SNEGSKA (reference sequence). CDR3 sequence reads: CSASGEGKSNEQYF. CDR3 nucleotides: TGCAGTGCTAGTGGGGAGGGGAAAAGCAACGAGCAGTACTTC.

The chain employs TRBV11-2 and TRBJ1-1; the match to TRBD1 covers 7 bases. The junction had 6 bases not matched to a gene; V was cut back by 1 base and J by 7 bases. The CDR3 has 14 residues. Germline CDR1 is SGHAT and CDR2 is FQNNGV. The CDR3 DNA reads TGTGCCAGCAGCTTAGCGGGACAGCGTTTTGAAGCTTTCTTT. Translating gives CASSLAGQRFEAFF.

This clone was seen only once. This chain joins TRBV11-2 and TRBJ2-5; possibly TRBD2 for D (5 bases). CDR1 is SGHAT and CDR2 is FQNNGV in the germline V gene. The CDR3 has 12 residues. V lost 5 bases and J 10 bases, leaving 14 bases between the germline ends. DNA for the CDR3: TGTGCCAGCAGCCTTACCGATCGGGGCCAGTACTTC. This translates into CASSLTDRGQYF.

The chain recombines TRBV10-3 with TRBJ2-2, with a weak D call TRBD1 (5 bases). This CDR3 comprises 15 residues. Germline V gives CDR1 ENHRY, CDR2 SYGVKD. Trimming left V 2 bases short and J 4 bases short, with 11 bases between. The CDR3 nucleotides are TGTGCCATCAGTGAGGACGACAGAGCCACCGGGGAGCTGTTTTTT. It codes for CAISEDDRATGELFF.